A selection of T cell receptor beta chains follows, all from one sample in a study of glioma-infiltrating T cells after dendritic cell vaccination. Profiled with immunoSEQ multiplex PCR; TCRdb holds only in-frame clones, not every one. This sample has approximately 50,000 clones, with approximately 87% found just once. The specimen was blood, collected after dendritic cell vaccination. These receptor sequences come from a human donor with glioblastoma. Both conserved end residues are part of each CDR3. Each record gives: CDR3 length, clone size, V gene, D gene, J gene, CDR3 DNA, CDR3 protein. The D gene is left open where the match is weak. Not every row has a clone size; where given, it reads once, few, many or a size class.

cdr3_length: 12
clone_size: -
v_call: TRBV30
d_call: -
j_call: TRBJ2-1
cdr3_nt: TGTGCCTGGAGCAGAGGCCCGCATGAGCAGTTCTTC
cdr3_aa: CAWSRGPHEQFF

cdr3_length: 15
clone_size: -
v_call: TRBV5-4
d_call: -
j_call: TRBJ2-3
cdr3_nt: TGTGCCAGCAGCTTGGAAATAGCTAGCACAGATACGCAGTATTTT
cdr3_aa: CASSLEIASTDTQYF

cdr3_length: 13
clone_size: once
v_call: TRBV6-5
d_call: -
j_call: TRBJ1-5
cdr3_nt: TGTGCCAGCACCACAGGGATCAATCAGCCCCAGCATTTT
cdr3_aa: CASTTGINQPQHF

cdr3_length: 13
clone_size: -
v_call: TRBV4-1
d_call: -
j_call: TRBJ1-2
cdr3_nt: TGCGCCAGCAGCCAGCGGGGGGGTTATGGCTACACCTTC
cdr3_aa: CASSQRGGYGYTF

cdr3_length: 14
clone_size: -
v_call: TRBV28
d_call: -
j_call: TRBJ2-5
cdr3_nt: TGTGCCAGCAGTTTTCGGTACCTCCAAGAGACCCAGTACTTC
cdr3_aa: CASSFRYLQETQYF

cdr3_length: 17
clone_size: -
v_call: TRBV5-6
d_call: TRBD1
j_call: TRBJ2-7
cdr3_nt: TGTGCCAGCAGCCCGACAGTGCCGGGACAGGGCGACTACGAGCAGTACTTC
cdr3_aa: CASSPTVPGQGDYEQYF

cdr3_length: 15
clone_size: -
v_call: TRBV25-1
d_call: TRBD1
j_call: TRBJ2-5
cdr3_nt: TGTGCCAGCAGTGAATTGACAGGGGGGGACGAAACCCAGTACTTC
cdr3_aa: CASSELTGGDETQYF

cdr3_length: 14
clone_size: -
v_call: TRBV2
d_call: TRBD1
j_call: TRBJ2-7
cdr3_nt: TGTGCCATCACGGGGGACAGGGCGGCCTACGAGCAGTACTTC
cdr3_aa: CAITGDRAAYEQYF

cdr3_length: 12
clone_size: -
v_call: TRBV6-1
d_call: -
j_call: TRBJ2-7
cdr3_nt: TGTGCCAGCAGTCCCGGTGAATACGAGCAGTACTTC
cdr3_aa: CASSPGEYEQYF

cdr3_length: 12
clone_size: -
v_call: TRBV30
d_call: -
j_call: TRBJ2-7
cdr3_nt: TGTGCCTGGAGGGACAGCTCCTACGAGCAGTACTTC
cdr3_aa: CAWRDSSYEQYF

cdr3_length: 14
clone_size: -
v_call: TRBV4-1
d_call: -
j_call: TRBJ2-1
cdr3_nt: TGCGCCAGCAGCCACAACTCGGGACTCGGGGAGCAGTTCTTC
cdr3_aa: CASSHNSGLGEQFF

cdr3_length: 16
clone_size: -
v_call: TRBV4-3
d_call: TRBD2
j_call: TRBJ2-5
cdr3_nt: TGCGCCAGCAGCCAAGGGAGCGGGGCCCTGCAAGAGACCCAGTACTTC
cdr3_aa: CASSQGSGALQETQYF

cdr3_length: 12
clone_size: -
v_call: TRBV2
d_call: -
j_call: TRBJ1-1
cdr3_nt: TGTGCCAGCTTCGGTTTGAACACTGAAGCTTTCTTT
cdr3_aa: CASFGLNTEAFF

cdr3_length: 14
clone_size: -
v_call: TRBV5-1
d_call: TRBD1
j_call: TRBJ2-4
cdr3_nt: TGCGCCAGCAGCCTCGGACAGGGCAAAAACATTCAGTACTTC
cdr3_aa: CASSLGQGKNIQYF

cdr3_length: 15
clone_size: -
v_call: TRBV5-1
d_call: TRBD1
j_call: TRBJ1-4
cdr3_nt: TGCGCCAGCAGCTTGGCAGGGGGGTATGATGAAAAACTGTTTTTT
cdr3_aa: CASSLAGGYDEKLFF

cdr3_length: 13
clone_size: -
v_call: TRBV5-6
d_call: TRBD1
j_call: TRBJ2-7
cdr3_nt: TGTGCCAGCAGCTTGGTGACAGGGAACGAGCAGTACTTC
cdr3_aa: CASSLVTGNEQYF

cdr3_length: 14
clone_size: -
v_call: TRBV19
d_call: -
j_call: TRBJ1-4
cdr3_nt: TGTGCCAGTAGTATGCTGGGGGCTGGTGAAAAACTGTTTTTT
cdr3_aa: CASSMLGAGEKLFF

cdr3_length: 15
clone_size: -
v_call: TRBV28
d_call: -
j_call: TRBJ2-1
cdr3_nt: TGTGCCAGCAGTTTGGAGTACCCCTCCTACAATGAGCAGTTCTTC
cdr3_aa: CASSLEYPSYNEQFF

cdr3_length: 15
clone_size: -
v_call: TRBV18
d_call: TRBD1
j_call: TRBJ1-4
cdr3_nt: TGTGCCAGCTCACCCTCCGGGACAGGGTTAGAAAAACTGTTTTTT
cdr3_aa: CASSPSGTGLEKLFF

cdr3_length: 13
clone_size: -
v_call: TRBV18
d_call: -
j_call: TRBJ2-7
cdr3_nt: TGTGCCAGCTCAACCGGACAGAACTACGAGCAGTACTTC
cdr3_aa: CASSTGQNYEQYF

cdr3_length: 14
clone_size: -
v_call: TRBV18
d_call: TRBD1
j_call: TRBJ1-5
cdr3_nt: TGTGCCAGCTTTTCCGACAGGGATGGCCAGCCCCAGCATTTT
cdr3_aa: CASFSDRDGQPQHF

cdr3_length: 14
clone_size: -
v_call: TRBV13
d_call: -
j_call: TRBJ2-7
cdr3_nt: TGTGCCAGCAGACCCAGGGAGGATCCCTACGAGCAGTACTTC
cdr3_aa: CASRPREDPYEQYF

cdr3_length: 13
clone_size: -
v_call: TRBV29-1
d_call: TRBD1
j_call: TRBJ1-1
cdr3_nt: TGCAGCGTTGGTGACAGGGGATTTTCTGAAGCTTTCTTT
cdr3_aa: CSVGDRGFSEAFF

cdr3_length: 12
clone_size: -
v_call: TRBV27
d_call: -
j_call: TRBJ2-1
cdr3_nt: TGTGCCAGCAGAGTATACGTCGGTGAGCAGTTCTTC
cdr3_aa: CASRVYVGEQFF

cdr3_length: 16
clone_size: once
v_call: TRBV7-9
d_call: TRBD1
j_call: TRBJ1-6
cdr3_nt: TGTGCCAGCAGGTCTCCGGGACAGGGGCCGAATTCACCCCTCCACTTT
cdr3_aa: CASRSPGQGPNSPLHF

cdr3_length: 11
clone_size: -
v_call: TRBV4-2
d_call: -
j_call: TRBJ2-7
cdr3_nt: TGTGCCAGCAGCCCCGGGTCGGAGCAGTACTTC
cdr3_aa: CASSPGSEQYF

cdr3_length: 16
clone_size: -
v_call: TRBV7-9
d_call: TRBD1
j_call: TRBJ2-2
cdr3_nt: TGTGCCAGCAGCACCCCAGGGGGCGTGAACACCGGGGAGCTGTTTTTT
cdr3_aa: CASSTPGGVNTGELFF

cdr3_length: 17
clone_size: -
v_call: TRBV5-5
d_call: -
j_call: TRBJ1-5
cdr3_nt: TGTGCCAGCAGCTTGGAATATACACTAACCTACAATCAGCCCCAGCATTTT
cdr3_aa: CASSLEYTLTYNQPQHF

cdr3_length: 16
clone_size: -
v_call: TRBV27
d_call: TRBD1
j_call: TRBJ2-7
cdr3_nt: TGTGCCAGCAGTTTAGGACAGGGGTTCAGCTCCTACGAGCAGTACTTC
cdr3_aa: CASSLGQGFSSYEQYF

cdr3_length: 16
clone_size: -
v_call: TRBV9
d_call: TRBD1
j_call: TRBJ2-1
cdr3_nt: TGTGCCAGCAGCGAAAGAGGGGGCCCTACCTACAATGAGCAGTTCTTC
cdr3_aa: CASSERGGPTYNEQFF

cdr3_length: 15
clone_size: once
v_call: TRBV7-9
d_call: TRBD1
j_call: TRBJ2-1
cdr3_nt: TGTGCCAGCAGCTTGGGGACAGGGGGTCCCAATGAGCAGTTCTTC
cdr3_aa: CASSLGTGGPNEQFF

cdr3_length: 14
clone_size: medium-sized
v_call: TRBV2
d_call: TRBD1
j_call: TRBJ1-6
cdr3_nt: TGTGCCAGCAGTCTGGGACAGAAAGATTCACCCCTCCACTTT
cdr3_aa: CASSLGQKDSPLHF

cdr3_length: 15
clone_size: -
v_call: TRBV18
d_call: -
j_call: TRBJ2-7
cdr3_nt: TGTGCCAGCTCACCTGAGGCGTCGCGCTCCTACGAGCAGTACTTC
cdr3_aa: CASSPEASRSYEQYF

cdr3_length: 14
clone_size: -
v_call: TRBV5-6
d_call: TRBD1
j_call: TRBJ1-3
cdr3_nt: TGTGCCAGCAGCCACCGGGACAGTGGAAACACCATATATTTT
cdr3_aa: CASSHRDSGNTIYF

cdr3_length: 13
clone_size: -
v_call: TRBV28
d_call: TRBD2
j_call: TRBJ2-7
cdr3_nt: TGTGCCAGCAGTTTAGCGGGGGGGCGGGAGCAGTACTTC
cdr3_aa: CASSLAGGREQYF

cdr3_length: 12
clone_size: -
v_call: TRBV28
d_call: -
j_call: TRBJ2-7
cdr3_nt: TGTGCCAGCAGGGAGCATGGCTACGAGCAGTACTTC
cdr3_aa: CASREHGYEQYF

cdr3_length: 12
clone_size: -
v_call: TRBV30
d_call: -
j_call: TRBJ1-1
cdr3_nt: TGTGCCTGGGACAGTGGGGTCACTGAAGCTTTCTTT
cdr3_aa: CAWDSGVTEAFF

cdr3_length: 16
clone_size: -
v_call: TRBV2
d_call: -
j_call: TRBJ1-3
cdr3_nt: TGTGCCAGCAGTGAAAGGACAGCGAGGGTCGGAAACACCATATATTTT
cdr3_aa: CASSERTARVGNTIYF